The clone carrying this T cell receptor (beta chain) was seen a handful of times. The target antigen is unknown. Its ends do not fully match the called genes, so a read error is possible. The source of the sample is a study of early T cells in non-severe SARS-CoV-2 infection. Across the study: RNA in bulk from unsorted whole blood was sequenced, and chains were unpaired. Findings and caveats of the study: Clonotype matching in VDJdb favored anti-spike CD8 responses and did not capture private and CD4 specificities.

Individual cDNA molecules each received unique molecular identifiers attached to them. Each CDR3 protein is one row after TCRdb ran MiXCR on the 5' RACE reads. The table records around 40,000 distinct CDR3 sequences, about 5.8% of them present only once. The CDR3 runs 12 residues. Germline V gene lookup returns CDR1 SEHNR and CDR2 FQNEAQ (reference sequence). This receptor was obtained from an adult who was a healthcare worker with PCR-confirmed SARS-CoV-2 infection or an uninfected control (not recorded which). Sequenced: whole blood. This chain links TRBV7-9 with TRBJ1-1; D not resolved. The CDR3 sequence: CASSLREAEVFF. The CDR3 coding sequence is TGTGCCAGCAGCTTGAGGGAAGCTGAAGTTTTCTTT.